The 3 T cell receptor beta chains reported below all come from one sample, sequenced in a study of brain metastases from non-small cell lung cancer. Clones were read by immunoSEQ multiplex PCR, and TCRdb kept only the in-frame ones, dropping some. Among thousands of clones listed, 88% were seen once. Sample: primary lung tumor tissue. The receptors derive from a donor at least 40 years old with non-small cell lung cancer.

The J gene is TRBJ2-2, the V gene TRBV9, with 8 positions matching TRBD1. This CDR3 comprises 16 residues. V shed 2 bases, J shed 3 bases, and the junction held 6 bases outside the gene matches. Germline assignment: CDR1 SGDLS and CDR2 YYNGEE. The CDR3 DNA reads TGTGCCAGCAGCGTGTACGGGACAGGCGACACCGGGGAGCTGTTTTTT. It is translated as CASSVYGTGDTGELFF.

The CDR3 DNA reads as TGTGCCAGCACCCCGGGGGTAGATGGCTATGGCTACACCTTC. It specifies CASTPGVDGYGYTF. The chain has TRBV5-5 and TRBJ1-2; TRBD1 is a possible D gene (5 bases). CDR1 is SGHKS and CDR2 is YYEKEE in the germline V gene (reference sequence). The CDR3 is made up of 14 amino acids. With 6 bases removed from V and 4 bases from J, the gap between germline ends came to 16 bases.

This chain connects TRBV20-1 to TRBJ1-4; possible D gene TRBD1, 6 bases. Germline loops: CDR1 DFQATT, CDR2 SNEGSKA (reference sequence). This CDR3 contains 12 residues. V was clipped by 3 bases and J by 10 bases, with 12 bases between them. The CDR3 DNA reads TGCAGTGCTAGTGGGACATTCGCAAAACTGTTTTTT. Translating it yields CSASGTFAKLFF.